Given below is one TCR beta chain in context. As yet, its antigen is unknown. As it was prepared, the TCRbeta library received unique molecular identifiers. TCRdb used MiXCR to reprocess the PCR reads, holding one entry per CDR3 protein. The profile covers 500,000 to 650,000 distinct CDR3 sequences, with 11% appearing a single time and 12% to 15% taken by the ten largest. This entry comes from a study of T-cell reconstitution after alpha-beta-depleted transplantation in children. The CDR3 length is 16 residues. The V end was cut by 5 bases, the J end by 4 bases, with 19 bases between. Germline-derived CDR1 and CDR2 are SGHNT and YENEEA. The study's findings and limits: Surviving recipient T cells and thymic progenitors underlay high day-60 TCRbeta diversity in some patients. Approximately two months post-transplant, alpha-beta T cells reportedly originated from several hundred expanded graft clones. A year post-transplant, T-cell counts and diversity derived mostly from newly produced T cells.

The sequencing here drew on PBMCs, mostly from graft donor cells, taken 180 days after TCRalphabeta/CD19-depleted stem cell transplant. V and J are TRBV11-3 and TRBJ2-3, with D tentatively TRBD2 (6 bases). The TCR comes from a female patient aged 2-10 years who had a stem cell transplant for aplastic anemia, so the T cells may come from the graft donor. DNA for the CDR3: TGTGCCAGCAGCCCCCTCCGGGAGAGGACCTCAGATACGCAGTATTTT. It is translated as CASSPLRERTSDTQYF.